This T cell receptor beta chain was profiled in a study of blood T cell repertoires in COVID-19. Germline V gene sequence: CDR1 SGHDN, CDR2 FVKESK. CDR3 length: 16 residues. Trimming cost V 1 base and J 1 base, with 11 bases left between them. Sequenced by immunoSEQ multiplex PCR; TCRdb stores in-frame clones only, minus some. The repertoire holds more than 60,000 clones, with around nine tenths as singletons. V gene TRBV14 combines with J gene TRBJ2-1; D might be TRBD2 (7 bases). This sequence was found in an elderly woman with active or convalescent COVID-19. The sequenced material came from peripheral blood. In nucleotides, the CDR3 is TGTGCCAGCAGCCAAGGGGGGGGCCGATCCTACAATGAGCAGTTCTTC. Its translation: CASSQGGGRSYNEQFF.